The clone carrying this T cell receptor (beta chain) was detected once. The repertoire was sequenced with immunoSEQ multiplex PCR; TCRdb's copy has only in-frame clones and lacks some. The sample has some 96,000 clones; about 83% are singletons. V dropped 6 bases and J dropped 4 bases, with 15 bases sitting between them. The CDR3 loop spans 14 amino acids. Germline CDR1 and CDR2: LGHDT and YNNKEL (reference sequence). This specimen comes from a study of blood T cell repertoires in COVID-19. The rearrangement uses TRBV3-1 (or the pseudogene TRBV3-2) and TRBJ1-1, with D possibly being TRBD1 (5 bases). The sample was peripheral blood. This TCR derives from a human donor in a cohort sampled during active COVID-19. This chain's CDR3 is CASRLAGGGTEAFF. The DNA for the CDR3 is TGTGCCAGCAGACTTGCTGGGGGGGGCACTGAAGCTTTCTTT.